The 8 T cell receptor beta chains below all came from one sample that was sequenced in a study of CD8 T cells in Susac syndrome (dated by TCRdb to about 2019). Libraries were made using the immunoSEQ multiplex PCR assay. RNA was extracted using the RNeasy kit, and roughly 0.5 to 1 microgram was reverse transcribed with random hexamers. TCRdb handled the public reads itself, with Q25 trimming in fastp and clone calling in MiXCR, and kept productive beta chains. For every CDR3 protein sequence, its rows merge into one entry that carries the most common genes and DNA. The sample table shows 140,000 or so distinct CDR3 sequences, and about 95% are seen once. The biggest ten clones account for over 0.1% of the sample. Sequenced sample: CD4+ T cells from PBMCs. All receptors derive from a human donor with multiple sclerosis.

The rearrangement links TRBV4-1 to TRBJ1-1; unclear D gene. Per germline, CDR1 MGHRA and CDR2 YSYEKL. V was pared by 3 bases and J by 4 bases, with 12 bases between. The CDR3 covers 14 residues. In DNA, the CDR3 is TGCGCCAGCAGCCAGGGAGACCAGCGCACTGAAGCTTTCTTT. Its translation is CASSQGDQRTEAFF.

The rearrangement uses TRBV20-1 and TRBJ2-1, with 12 bases lining up with TRBD2. Germline trimming cut 0 bases from V and 0 bases from J; bases unmatched to any gene: 12. Per germline, CDR1 DFQATT and CDR2 SNEGSKA (reference sequence). CDR3 length: 20 amino acids. CDR3 nucleotide sequence: TGCAGTGCTAGAGATCGGGGACTAGCGGGCACCCTGAGCTCCTACAATGAGCAGTTCTTC. Its protein product is CSARDRGLAGTLSSYNEQFF.

CDR3 sequence (DNA): TGTGCCAGCAGTTACGGACGGCAGAATTCACCCCTCCACTTT. The encoded protein is CASSYGRQNSPLHF. V gene TRBV12-3 or TRBV12-4 combines with J gene TRBJ1-6; no reliable D call. Trimming took 4 bases from V and 7 from J, leaving 11 bases between them. CDR3 size: 14 residues.

This sequence joins TRBV6-1 and TRBJ2-7, with 7 bases fitting TRBD1. The CDR3 has 17 amino acids. Germline lookup yields CDR1 MNHNS and CDR2 SASEGT. The V and J ends lost 8 bases and 4 bases, in that order; junction bases with no gene match: 20. This CDR3 is CASSIKSHPGQLYEQYF. CDR3 bases: TGTGCCAGCTCGATAAAGTCGCATCCGGGACAGCTTTACGAGCAGTACTTC.

The CDR3 sequence: CSVESIGGSAGELFF. The CDR3 DNA reads TGCAGCGTTGAGTCGATCGGGGGATCCGCCGGGGAGCTGTTTTTT. The chain recombines TRBV29-1 with TRBJ2-2; weak D call: TRBD2 (6 bases). The V and J ends lost 3 bases and 6 bases respectively, with 17 bases between them. CDR1 is SQVTM, CDR2 ANQGSEA, per germline. This CDR3 spans 15 amino acids.

The chain uses TRBV29-1 and TRBJ2-2, with 10 nucleotides matching TRBD2. This CDR3 spans 16 amino acids. Germline CDR1 SQVTM, CDR2 ANQGSEA. V dropped 2 bases and J dropped 5; count of bases not matched to a gene: 8. CDR3 loop: CSVESSGGFWTGELFF. The CDR3 DNA sequence: TGCAGCGTTGAATCTAGCGGGGGTTTTTGGACCGGGGAGCTGTTTTTT.

The chain links TRBV20-1 to TRBJ1-1, with TRBD1 as a possible D gene (5 bases). Trimming pared 0 bases from V and 5 bases from J, leaving 16 bases between. Germline values: CDR1 DFQATT, CDR2 SNEGSKA (reference sequence). CDR3 length equals 15 residues. The CDR3: CSARDRGVGGTEAFF. CDR3 coding DNA: TGCAGTGCTAGAGATCGAGGGGTGGGGGGAACTGAAGCTTTCTTT.

The V and J genes are TRBV4-3 and TRBJ1-2; D uncertain. CDR3 length: 12 amino acids. V lost 0 bases and J 10 bases, leaving 9 bases between the germline ends. CDR1 LGHNA and CDR2 YSLEER come from the germline V gene. The CDR3 loop is CASSQDKAPYTF. In nucleotides, the CDR3 is TGCGCCAGCAGCCAAGATAAGGCCCCCTACACCTTC.